This TCR beta chain comes out of a study of blood T cell repertoires in COVID-19. Study overall: Both acute and convalescent COVID-19 samples were obtained from the United States, Italy and Spain. PBMCs, B-cell-depleted T cells, or T cells provided the cDNA or gDNA that made up the material.

CDR3 length equals 19 residues. Germline V lookup: CDR1 LGHNA, CDR2 YNFKEQ. Trimming removed 3 bases from V and 1 base from J; junction bases left unmatched: 13. In the original processing: Amplification of reference gene primers was used by the study to estimate nucleated cell counts. Some clones are missing from TCRdb's copy, which holds only in-frame ones; the method was immunoSEQ multiplex PCR. V and J calls and clone size are as listed in that table; D and trimming were resolved from the DNA. The repertoire has about 440,000 clones, approximately 90% of them found once; the top ten carry around 4.4%.

The sample was peripheral blood. The J gene is TRBJ2-7, the V gene TRBV4-2; 12 nucleotides match TRBD2. The origin of this receptor is a woman in her twenties or thirties with acute or convalescent COVID-19. In nucleotides, the CDR3 is TGTGCCAGCAGCCACCAGACTAGCGGGGGAATAACCCCTTCCTACGAGCAGTACTTC. This gives the protein CASSHQTSGGITPSYEQYF.